The present T cell receptor (beta chain) was sequenced within a study of cytomegalovirus exposure and HLA in healthy donors. Study conclusions and caveats: Rarity marked most TCR sequences, yet some public TCRs occurred in many donors.

As regards this clone: Antigen: not known.

With 3 bases removed from V and 6 bases from J, the gap between germline ends came to 17 bases. Looked up from germline, CDR1 is MDHEN and CDR2 is SYDVKM. The CDR3 consists of 15 residues. TCRdb's copy holds only in-frame clones and misses some; the assay was immunoSEQ multiplex PCR. The sample holds about 250,000 clones, less than 90% seen once. The TCR comes from a man aged 18 to 30 in good health and CMV-seropositive. The sequenced sample consisted of PBMCs. The chain employs TRBV28 and TRBJ2-5; D is possibly TRBD2 (6 bases). CDR3 residues: CASSFGQGLLKTQYF. CDR3 in DNA: TGTGCCAGCAGTTTTGGGCAGGGACTTCTAAAGACCCAGTACTTC.